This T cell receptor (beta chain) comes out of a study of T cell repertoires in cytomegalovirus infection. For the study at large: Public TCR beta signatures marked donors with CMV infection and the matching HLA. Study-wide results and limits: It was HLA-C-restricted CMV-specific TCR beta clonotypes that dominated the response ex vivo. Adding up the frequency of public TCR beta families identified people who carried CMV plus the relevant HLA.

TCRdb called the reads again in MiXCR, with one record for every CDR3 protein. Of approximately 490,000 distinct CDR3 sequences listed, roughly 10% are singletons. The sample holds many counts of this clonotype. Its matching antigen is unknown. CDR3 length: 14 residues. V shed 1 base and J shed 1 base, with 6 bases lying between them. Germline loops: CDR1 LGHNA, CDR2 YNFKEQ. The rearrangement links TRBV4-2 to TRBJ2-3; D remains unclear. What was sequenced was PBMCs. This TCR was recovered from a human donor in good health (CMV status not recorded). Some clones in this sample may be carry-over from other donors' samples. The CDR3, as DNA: TGTGCCAGCAGCCAAGCCGGACGCACAGATACGCAGTATTTT. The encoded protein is CASSQAGRTDTQYF.